This TCR beta chain was profiled in a study of blood T cells in healthy people across ages. V gave up 6 bases and J gave up 3 bases; unmatched junction bases: 8. Looked up from germline, CDR1 is MDHEN and CDR2 is SYDVKM. The CDR3 covers 16 residues. Sample-barcoded 5' priming and a J-beta primer mix drove a second PCR of about 6 to 12 cycles. TCRdb passed the 5' RACE reads through MiXCR, listing each CDR3 protein once. The sample contains 1.5 million to 2 million distinct CDR3 sequences, 25% to 30% of which appear only once. The source of this sequence is a young woman in good health. The rearrangement uses TRBV28 and TRBJ2-7; 13 bases are shared with TRBD2. The specimen sequenced was blood. The CDR3 loop is CASRPLLAGGVYEQYF. CDR3 DNA sequence: TGTGCCAGCAGGCCTTTACTAGCGGGGGGGGTCTACGAGCAGTACTTC.